This TCR beta chain was sequenced for a study of regulatory T cells in long-lasting Graves disease (dated by TCRdb to the early 2020s). For the wider study: Persistent Graves' disease meant more than 5 years of antithyroid drug treatment with TSH receptor autoantibodies that stayed positive. Patients with persistent Graves' disease were compared with patients with newly diagnosed Graves' disease using TCR sequencing and RNA sequencing of peripheral blood. The study took place in China and was registered as a clinical trial. A total of 33 samples underwent TCR sequencing, from 13 patients with persistent Graves' disease and approximately 20 patients with newly diagnosed Graves' disease. Antithyroid drugs had been taken for approximately 9.7 years on average by persistent Graves' disease patients in the clinical cohort. Study-level results and caveats: Compared with newly diagnosed patients, patients with persistent Graves' disease had lower TCR Shannon entropy and fewer highly expanded clones, which suggests clonal expansion. Sequencing and analysis were restricted to the TCR beta chain. Preferential use of TRBV28, TRBJ1-2 and TRBJ2-5 was observed in persistent disease, whereas TRBV20-1 and TRBJ2-1 were favored in newly diagnosed disease. More public clonotypes were shared among persistent patients (under 3,000) than among newly diagnosed patients (roughly 960). Peripheral blood alone was examined, since thyroid tissue, which constituted the primary lesion, could not be accessed. The authors acknowledged the small sample size as a limitation that may reduce accuracy.

Library preparation was by multiplex PCR. TCRdb shows the sequencer as Illumina HiSeq 4000. iRepertoire HTBI primers and Arm-PCR amplification of CDR3 regions were used to construct TCR beta libraries. Gel purification was performed on PCR products prior to sequencing. The authors' pipeline ran thus. Gene usage analysis of CDR3 amino acid clonotypes used the roughly 60 TRBV and about 15 TRBJ segments found across samples. Filtered high-quality paired reads were merged into contigs using COPE and FqMerger. BLAST was used to align contigs to the IMGT TRBV, TRBD and TRBJ reference genes, and CDR3 was defined following IMGT. Any clonotype with a frequency above 0.1% was classified as a highly expanded clone. Repertoire diversity was measured by Shannon entropy, and V-J evenness by the Gini coefficient. Clonotypes shared by more than one individual were considered public. The raw public data were reprocessed by TCRdb itself: fastp quality trimming at Q25, MiXCR clonotype calling, in-frame beta chains only. Identical CDR3 proteins give one entry, which carries the most common genes and DNA. The V and J calls and clone size come from TCRdb's table, not from the authors' own analysis. The sample table contains some 370,000 distinct CDR3 sequences; only one count was recorded for roughly 24% of them. In total, the top ten clones hold approximately 28% of the sample.

The sample's time point, from its label and the paper: persistent/refractory GD, antithyroid drugs over 5 years with positive TRAb. RNA was extracted from PBMCs in TRIzol for both TCR sequencing and RNA sequencing. The diagnosis of Graves' disease was made according to American Thyroid Association guidelines. Recruitment of patients was carried out at an endocrinology department in Xi'an, China. Each patient gave approximately 9 milliliters of peripheral blood, collected in an EDTA anticoagulant tube. Ficoll Paque Plus density gradient separation was used to isolate PBMCs, and no further T cell sorting was done. RNA quality was checked with an Agilent 2100 Bioanalyzer and agarose gel, and concentration with a NanoDrop 2000. This clonotype has at least ten counts. Its antigen is unknown. No base-level quality is on record; no much larger clone is a single base apart. From the cysteine up to the phenylalanine, the CDR3 has a length of 14 residues. The read is trimmed to its CDR3 DNA, 42 bases read in frame from base 1. CDR1 and CDR2, looked up from the germline V gene (reference sequence), are WNHNN and SYGVQD. V has 4 bases trimmed and J has 1 base trimmed; junction bases matching no gene number 2.

The receptor was isolated from a woman aged 40 to 50 with Graves disease. Donor details come from another sample of the same person, matched by shared clones. Sequencing used peripheral blood mononuclear cells (PBMCs), obtained when the disease was refractory, from a patient treated with antithyroid drugs. The chain joins TRBV10-1 to TRBJ2-7, with TRBD2 matching 9 junction bases. The DNA is as follows: TGCGCCAGCAGTGCGACTAGCGGATCCTACGAGCAGTACTTC. It translates to CASSATSGSYEQYF.